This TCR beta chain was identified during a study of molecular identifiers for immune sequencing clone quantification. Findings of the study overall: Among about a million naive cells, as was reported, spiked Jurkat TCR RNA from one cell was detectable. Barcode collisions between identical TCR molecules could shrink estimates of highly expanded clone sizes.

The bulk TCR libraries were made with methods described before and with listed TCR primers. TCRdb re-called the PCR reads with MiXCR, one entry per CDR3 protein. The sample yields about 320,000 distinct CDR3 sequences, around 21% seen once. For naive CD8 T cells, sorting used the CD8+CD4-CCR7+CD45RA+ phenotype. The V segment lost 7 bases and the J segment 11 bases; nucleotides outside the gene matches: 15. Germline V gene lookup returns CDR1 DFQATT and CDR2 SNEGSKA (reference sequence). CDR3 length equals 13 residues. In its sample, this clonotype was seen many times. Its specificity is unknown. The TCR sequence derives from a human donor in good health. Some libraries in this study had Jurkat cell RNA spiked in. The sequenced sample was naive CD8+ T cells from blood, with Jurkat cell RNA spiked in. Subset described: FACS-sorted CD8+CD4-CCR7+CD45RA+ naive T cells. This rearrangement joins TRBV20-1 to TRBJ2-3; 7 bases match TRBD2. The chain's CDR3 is CSVGLGPLREQYF. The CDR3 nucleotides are TGCAGTGTCGGACTAGGCCCCCTCAGAGAGCAGTATTTT.